This record looks at one TCR beta chain sequence and its context. Its antigen remains unidentified. This sample is part of a study of cytomegalovirus exposure and HLA in healthy donors. Study-wide context: The 100 to 150 validation repertoires and the 666 first-cohort repertoires shared a platform, a later analysis reported. The study, taken as a whole, reports: Rarity characterized most TCR sequences, yet some public TCRs appeared in many donors.

Germline lookup yields CDR1 LNHDA and CDR2 SQIVND (reference sequence). Trimming cost V 5 bases and J 3 bases, with 10 bases left between them. The CDR3 consists of 13 residues. Separate from the 666-subject first cohort, the roughly 110-subject validation cohort was the one that the donors belonged to. Generated by immunoSEQ multiplex PCR, the TCRdb table keeps only in-frame clones and is missing some. The sample lists under 250,000 clones, about 90% occurring once. The receptor's source is a man aged 18 to 29 in good health and CMV-seropositive. Source material: PBMCs. This chain uses TRBV19 with TRBJ1-2; D unresolved. In DNA form, the CDR3 reads TGTGCCAGTAGTTCACAAGTTGACTATGGCTACACCTTC. Amino acids: CASSSQVDYGYTF.